This entry concerns a single T cell receptor beta chain. Antigen specificity is unknown. The data belong to a study of cytomegalovirus exposure and HLA in healthy donors. Study details: Earlier, 95 million to 120 million unique TCR beta sequences were recovered from 200 million or so T cells by an analysis. General study results and limits: According to the study, 150 to 200 TCR beta chains were cytomegalovirus-associated. The authors considered a cluster of highly shared sequence variants likely to be a sequencing artifact. Follow-up analysis later connected one missense variant in DCLRE1C with trimming of TCR beta V- and J-genes.

A multiplex PCR was run with 60 Vbeta primers and 13 Jbeta primers. Clones were sequenced by immunoSEQ multiplex PCR, and TCRdb holds only the in-frame ones, with some missing. Listed are approximately 140,000 clones; about 1.6% falls within the top ten. Trimming removed 3 bases at V and 3 bases at J, with 14 bases between. Germline V lookup: CDR1 MNHEY, CDR2 SMNVEV (reference sequence). The CDR3 has 15 residues. The gene calls are TRBV27 and TRBJ1-1; possible D gene TRBD1, 5 bases. This sequence was found in a woman between 35 and 50 years old in good health and CMV-seronegative. Material for sequencing was PBMCs. The CDR3 coding sequence is TGTGCCAGCAGTTTTGGCGGGGGGAGGGACACTGAAGCTTTCTTT. It is translated as CASSFGGGRDTEAFF.